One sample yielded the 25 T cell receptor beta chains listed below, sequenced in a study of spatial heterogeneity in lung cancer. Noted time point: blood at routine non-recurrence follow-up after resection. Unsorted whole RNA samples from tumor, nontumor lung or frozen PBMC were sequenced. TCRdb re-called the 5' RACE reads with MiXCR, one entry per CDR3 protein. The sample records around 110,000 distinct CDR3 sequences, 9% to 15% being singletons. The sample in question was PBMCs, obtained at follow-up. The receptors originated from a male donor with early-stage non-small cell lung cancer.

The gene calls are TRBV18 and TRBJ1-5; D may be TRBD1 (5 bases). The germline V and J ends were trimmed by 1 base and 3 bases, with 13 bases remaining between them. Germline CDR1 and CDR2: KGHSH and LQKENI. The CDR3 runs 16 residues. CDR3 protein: CASSPLIQVANQPQHF. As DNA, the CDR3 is TGTGCCAGCTCACCACTAATACAGGTTGCCAATCAGCCCCAGCATTTT.

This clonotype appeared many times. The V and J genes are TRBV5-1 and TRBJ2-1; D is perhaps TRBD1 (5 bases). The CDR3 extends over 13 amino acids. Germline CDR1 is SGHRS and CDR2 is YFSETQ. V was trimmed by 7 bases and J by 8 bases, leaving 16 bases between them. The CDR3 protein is CASGAMGADEQFF. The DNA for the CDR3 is TGCGCCAGCGGGGCCATGGGTGCCGATGAGCAGTTCTTC. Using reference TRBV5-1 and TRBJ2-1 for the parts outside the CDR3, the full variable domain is KAGVTQTPRYLIKTRGQQVTLSCSPISGHRSVSWYQQTPGQGLQFLFEYFSETQRNKGNFPGRFSGRQFSNSRSEMNVSTLELGDSALYLCASGAMGADEQFFGPGTRLTVL.

The CDR3 sequence: CASSLEASGGTRGETQYF. CDR3 DNA sequence: TGTGCCAGCAGCTTGGAGGCTAGCGGGGGTACGAGGGGAGAGACCCAGTACTTC. The rearrangement joins TRBV5-4 to TRBJ2-5; 10 bases align to TRBD2. The germline CDR1 and CDR2 sequences are SGHNT and YYREEE (reference sequence). J gave up 4 bases and V 0 bases, and 12 bases lay outside the gene matches. The CDR3 sequence is 18 residues long. Looking up the rest from reference TRBV5-4 and TRBJ2-5 gives the full variable domain: ETGVTQSPTHLIKTRGQQVTLRCSSQSGHNTVSWYQQALGQGPQFIFQYYREEENGRGNFPPRFSGLQFPNYSSELNVNALELDDSALYLCASSLEASGGTRGETQYFGPGTRLLVL.

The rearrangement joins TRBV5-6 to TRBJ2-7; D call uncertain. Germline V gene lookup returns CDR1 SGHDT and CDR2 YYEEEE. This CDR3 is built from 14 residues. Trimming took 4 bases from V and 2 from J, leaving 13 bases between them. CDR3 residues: CASSPDSLAYEQYF. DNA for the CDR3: TGTGCCAGCAGCCCCGACTCTTTGGCCTACGAGCAGTACTTC.

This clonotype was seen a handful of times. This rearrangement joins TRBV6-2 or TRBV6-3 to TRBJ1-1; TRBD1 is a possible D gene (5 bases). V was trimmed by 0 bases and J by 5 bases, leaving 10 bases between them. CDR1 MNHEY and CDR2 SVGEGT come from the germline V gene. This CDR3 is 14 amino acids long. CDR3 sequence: CASSYSGGLTEAFF. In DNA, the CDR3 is TGTGCCAGCAGTTACTCCGGGGGATTGACTGAAGCTTTCTTT.

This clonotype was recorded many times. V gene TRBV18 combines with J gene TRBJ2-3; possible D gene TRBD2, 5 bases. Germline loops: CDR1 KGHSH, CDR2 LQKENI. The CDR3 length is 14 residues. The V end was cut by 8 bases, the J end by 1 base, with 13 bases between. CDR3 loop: CASSPPGGTDTQYF. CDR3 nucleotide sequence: TGTGCCAGCAGTCCCCCCGGGGGCACAGATACGCAGTATTTT.

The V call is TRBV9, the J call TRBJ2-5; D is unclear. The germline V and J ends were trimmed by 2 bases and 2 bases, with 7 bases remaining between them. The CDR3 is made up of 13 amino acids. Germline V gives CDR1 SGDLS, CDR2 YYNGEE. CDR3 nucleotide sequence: TGTGCCAGCAGCGTTACCGCTCAAGAGACCCAGTACTTC. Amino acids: CASSVTAQETQYF.

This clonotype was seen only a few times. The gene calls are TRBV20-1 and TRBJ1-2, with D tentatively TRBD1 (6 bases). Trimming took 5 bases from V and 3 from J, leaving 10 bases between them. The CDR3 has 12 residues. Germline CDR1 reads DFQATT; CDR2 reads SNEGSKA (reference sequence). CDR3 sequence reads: CSAEGGYYGYTF. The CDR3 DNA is TGCAGTGCTGAGGGGGGATACTATGGCTACACCTTC.

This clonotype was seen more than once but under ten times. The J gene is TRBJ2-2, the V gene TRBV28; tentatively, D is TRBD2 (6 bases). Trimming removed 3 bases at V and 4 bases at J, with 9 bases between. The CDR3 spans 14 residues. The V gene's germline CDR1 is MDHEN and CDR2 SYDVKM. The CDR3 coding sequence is TGTGCCAGCAGTTTGGGGGGTCCCACCGGGGAGCTGTTTTTT. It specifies CASSLGGPTGELFF.

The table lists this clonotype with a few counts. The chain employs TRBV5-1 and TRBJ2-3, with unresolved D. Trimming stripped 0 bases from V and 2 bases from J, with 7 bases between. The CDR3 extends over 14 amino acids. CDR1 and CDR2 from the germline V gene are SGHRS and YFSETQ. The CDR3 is CASSLGAVTDTQYF. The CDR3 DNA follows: TGCGCCAGCAGCTTGGGGGCAGTCACAGATACGCAGTATTTT.

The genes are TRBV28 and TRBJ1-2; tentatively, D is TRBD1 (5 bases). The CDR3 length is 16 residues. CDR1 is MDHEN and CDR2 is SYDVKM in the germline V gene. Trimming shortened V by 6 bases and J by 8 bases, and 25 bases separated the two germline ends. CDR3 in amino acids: CASSLAGVTFTRGYTF. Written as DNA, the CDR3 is TGTGCCAGCAGCCTTGCGGGGGTCACCTTTACGCGGGGCTACACCTTC.

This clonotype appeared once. Here the CDR3 DNA reads TGCGCCAGCAGCATTCACCAGGGGGCGCGTAATGAGCAGTTCTTC. Residues: CASSIHQGARNEQFF. The V call is TRBV5-1, the J call TRBJ2-1; 8 nucleotides agree with TRBD1. Germline CDR1 is SGHRS and CDR2 is YFSETQ. This CDR3 spans 15 amino acids. V dropped 4 bases and J dropped 7; count of bases not matched to a gene: 10. Full variable domain (remainder filled in from reference TRBV5-1 and TRBJ2-1): KAGVTQTPRYLIKTRGQQVTLSCSPISGHRSVSWYQQTPGQGLQFLFEYFSETQRNKGNFPGRFSGRQFSNSRSEMNVSTLELGDSALYLCASSIHQGARNEQFFGPGTRLTVL.

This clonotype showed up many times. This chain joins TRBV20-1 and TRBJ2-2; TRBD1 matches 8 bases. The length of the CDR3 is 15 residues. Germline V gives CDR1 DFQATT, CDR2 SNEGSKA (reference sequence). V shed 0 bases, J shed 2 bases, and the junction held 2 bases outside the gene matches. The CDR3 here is CSARDPGGNTGELFF. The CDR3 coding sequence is TGCAGTGCTAGAGACCCAGGGGGCAACACCGGGGAGCTGTTTTTT.

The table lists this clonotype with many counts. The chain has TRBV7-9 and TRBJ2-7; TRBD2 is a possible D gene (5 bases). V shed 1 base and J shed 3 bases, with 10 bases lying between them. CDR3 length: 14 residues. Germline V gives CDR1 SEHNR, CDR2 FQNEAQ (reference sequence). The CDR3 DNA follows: TGTGCCAGCAGCTTAGTAGAGGGAATCTACGAGCAGTACTTC. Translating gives CASSLVEGIYEQYF.

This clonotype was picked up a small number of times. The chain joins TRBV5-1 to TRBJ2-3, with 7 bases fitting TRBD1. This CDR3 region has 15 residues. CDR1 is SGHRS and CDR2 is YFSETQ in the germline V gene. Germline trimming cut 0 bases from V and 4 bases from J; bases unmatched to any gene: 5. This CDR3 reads CASSLGDSPPDTQYF. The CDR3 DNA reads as TGCGCCAGCAGCTTGGGGGACAGTCCCCCAGATACGCAGTATTTT. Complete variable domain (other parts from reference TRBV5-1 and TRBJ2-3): KAGVTQTPRYLIKTRGQQVTLSCSPISGHRSVSWYQQTPGQGLQFLFEYFSETQRNKGNFPGRFSGRQFSNSRSEMNVSTLELGDSALYLCASSLGDSPPDTQYFGPGTRLTVL.

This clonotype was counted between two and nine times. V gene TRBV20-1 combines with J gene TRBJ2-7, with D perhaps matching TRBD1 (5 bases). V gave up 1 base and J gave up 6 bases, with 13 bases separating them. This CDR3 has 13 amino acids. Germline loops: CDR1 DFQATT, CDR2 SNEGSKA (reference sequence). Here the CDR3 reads CSARGGSGSEQYF. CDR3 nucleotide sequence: TGCAGTGCTAGAGGGGGCAGTGGGTCCGAGCAGTACTTC.

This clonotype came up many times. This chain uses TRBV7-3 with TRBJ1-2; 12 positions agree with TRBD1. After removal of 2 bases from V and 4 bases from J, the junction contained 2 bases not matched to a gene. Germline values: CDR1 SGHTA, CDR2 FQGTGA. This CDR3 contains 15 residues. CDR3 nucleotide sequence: TGTGCCAGCAGCTTAGGGACAGGGGGCCGCTATGGCTACACCTTC. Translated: CASSLGTGGRYGYTF.

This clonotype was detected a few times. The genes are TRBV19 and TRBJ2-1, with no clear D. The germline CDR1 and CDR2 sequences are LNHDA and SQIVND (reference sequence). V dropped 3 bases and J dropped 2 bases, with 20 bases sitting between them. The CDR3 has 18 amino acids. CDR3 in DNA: TGTGCCAGTAGTATTTCACAGCGTCGTCTCGTCCCCTACAATGAGCAGTTCTTC. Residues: CASSISQRRLVPYNEQFF.

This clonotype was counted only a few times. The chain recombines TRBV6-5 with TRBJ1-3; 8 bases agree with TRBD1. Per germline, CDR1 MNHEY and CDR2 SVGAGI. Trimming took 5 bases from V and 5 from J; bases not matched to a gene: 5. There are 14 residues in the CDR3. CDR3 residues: CASSGQGRRNTIYF. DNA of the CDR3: TGTGCCAGCAGTGGACAGGGCAGGAGAAACACCATATATTTT.

The CDR3 is CASSLSQGARETQYF. CDR3 coding DNA: TGTGCCAGCAGCTTAAGTCAGGGGGCGCGAGAGACCCAGTACTTC. The chain combines TRBV7-8 with TRBJ2-5, with 8 bases lining up with TRBD1. Germline CDR1 reads SGHVS; CDR2 reads FQNEAQ. CDR3 length: 15 residues. The ends lost 2 bases at V and 4 bases at J; junction bases unmatched: 6. Variable domain in full (rest from reference TRBV7-8 and TRBJ2-5): GAGVSQSPRYKVAKRGQDVALRCDPISGHVSLFWYQQALGQGPEFLTYFQNEAQLDKSGLPSDRFFAERPEGSVSTLKIQRTQQEDSAVYLCASSLSQGARETQYFGPGTRLLVL.

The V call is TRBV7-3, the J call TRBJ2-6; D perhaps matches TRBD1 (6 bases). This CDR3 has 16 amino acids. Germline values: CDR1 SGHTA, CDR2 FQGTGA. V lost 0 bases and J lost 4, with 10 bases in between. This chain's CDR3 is CASSLTGTSGANVLTF. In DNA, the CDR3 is TGTGCCAGCAGCTTAACCGGGACATCCGGGGCCAACGTCCTGACTTTC.

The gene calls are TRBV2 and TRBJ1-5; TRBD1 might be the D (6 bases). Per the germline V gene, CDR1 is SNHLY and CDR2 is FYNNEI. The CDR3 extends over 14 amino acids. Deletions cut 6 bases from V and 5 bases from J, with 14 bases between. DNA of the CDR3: TGTGCCAGCAGCCCGCTAGGGGGTTATCAGCCCCAGCATTTT. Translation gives CASSPLGGYQPQHF.

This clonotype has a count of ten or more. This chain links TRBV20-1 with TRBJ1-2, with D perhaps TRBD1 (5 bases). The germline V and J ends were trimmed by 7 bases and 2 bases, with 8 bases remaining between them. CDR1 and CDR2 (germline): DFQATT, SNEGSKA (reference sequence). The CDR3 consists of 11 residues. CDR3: CSVQENYGYTF. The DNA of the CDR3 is TGCAGTGTACAGGAGAACTATGGCTACACCTTC.

The CDR3 sequence: CASSAGGQGFYEQYF. The CDR3 coding sequence is TGTGCCAGCAGCGCCGGGGGACAGGGGTTCTACGAGCAGTACTTC. The chain links TRBV9 to TRBJ2-7, with 10 bases identical to TRBD1. Germline-derived CDR1 and CDR2 are SGDLS and YYNGEE. This CDR3 is 15 amino acids long. The junction had 6 bases not matched to a gene; V was cut back by 3 bases and J by 3 bases.

CDR3 sequence: CASSLGSVTEAFF. The CDR3 nucleotides are TGTGCCAGCAGCTTGGGGTCGGTCACTGAAGCTTTCTTT. The chain carries TRBV7-9 and TRBJ1-1; D unresolved. Per the germline V gene, CDR1 is SEHNR and CDR2 is FQNEAQ (reference sequence). The CDR3 length is 13 residues. The V end lost 3 bases, the J end lost 4 bases, and 9 bases lay between the germline ends.